What follows are 17 T cell receptor beta chains derived from one specimen sequenced in a study of T cell clonotyping in hematopoietic cell transplantation. This table comes from immunoSEQ multiplex PCR, and its TCRdb copy is limited to in-frame clones, with some not included. The sample includes about 9,400 clones, around 79% seen only once; the top ten take 16%. Sequenced material: PBMCs, taken 180 days after allogeneic stem cell transplant. All receptors derive from a male patient aged 35-50 years who had an allogeneic stem cell transplant from a related donor, so the T cells may come from the graft donor. Some clones in this sample may be carry-over from other donors' samples.

The chain combines TRBV6-1 with TRBJ1-1; TRBD1 might be the D (6 bases). Germline loops: CDR1 MNHNS, CDR2 SASEGT. Between the trimmed V and J ends, which lost 7 bases and 0 bases, there was a span of 15 bases. The CDR3 length is 15 residues. CDR3 sequence (DNA): TGTGCCAGCAAACGATCAGGGGACTTGAACACTGAAGCTTTCTTT. Residues: CASKRSGDLNTEAFF.

The CDR3 nucleotides read TGCAGCGTTGACTTGGGACGTCCTAATGAAAAACTGTTTTTT. Protein sequence: CSVDLGRPNEKLFF. The chain couples TRBV29-1 to TRBJ1-4, with D tentatively TRBD1 (5 bases). Germline lookup yields CDR1 SQVTM and CDR2 ANQGSEA. V dropped 3 bases and J dropped 3 bases, with 11 bases sitting between them. The CDR3 sequence is 14 residues long.

J is TRBJ2-1 and V is TRBV9; 8 bases map to TRBD2. With 2 bases clipped from V and 4 bases from J, the junction kept 17 bases outside the gene matches. The V gene's germline CDR1 is SGDLS and CDR2 YYNGEE. This CDR3 spans 19 amino acids. CDR3 bases: TGTGCCAGCAGCGTCGGACTAGCCCCTTTAGGGGTGCTATACAATGAGCAGTTCTTC. Protein: CASSVGLAPLGVLYNEQFF.

The J gene is TRBJ1-6, the V gene TRBV11-2; no definite D call. This CDR3 comprises 13 residues. CDR1 and CDR2 from the germline V gene are SGHAT and FQNNGV. V was trimmed by 4 bases and J by 10 bases, leaving 11 bases between them. The DNA for the CDR3 is TGTGCCAGCAGCTATGGACGAGAATCACCCCTCCACTTT. Translation: CASSYGRESPLHF.

This clone showed up just a few times. V and J are TRBV28 and TRBJ2-7, with 12 positions matching TRBD1. Germline CDR1 and CDR2: MDHEN and SYDVKM. There are 15 residues in the CDR3. Germline trimming cut 6 bases from V and 7 bases from J; bases unmatched to any gene: 10. The CDR3 loop reads CASSSPGQGAGEQYF. The CDR3 region has the DNA TGTGCCAGCAGCTCCCCGGGACAGGGGGCTGGGGAGCAGTACTTC.

The chain employs TRBV7-3 and TRBJ1-2, with D possibly matching TRBD1 (5 bases). The V end was cut by 5 bases, the J end by 12 bases, with 25 bases between. There are 15 residues in the CDR3. The germline V gene has CDR1 SGHTA and CDR2 FQGTGA. For the CDR3, the DNA is TGTGCCAGCAGCCGAACTCCGGGGACCGAATTGAGCCACACCTTC. Translated, it gives CASSRTPGTELSHTF.

The rearrangement uses TRBV5-1 and TRBJ1-2, with 8 bases aligning to TRBD1. Trimming took 2 bases from V and 6 from J; bases not matched to a gene: 3. Per the germline V gene, CDR1 is SGHRS and CDR2 is YFSETQ. This CDR3 is 13 amino acids long. CDR3 sequence reads: CASSLGTGHGYTF. The CDR3 DNA is TGCGCCAGCAGCTTAGGGACAGGTCATGGCTACACCTTC. The full variable domain, completed using reference TRBV5-1 and TRBJ1-2, is KAGVTQTPRYLIKTRGQQVTLSCSPISGHRSVSWYQQTPGQGLQFLFEYFSETQRNKGNFPGRFSGRQFSNSRSEMNVSTLELGDSALYLCASSLGTGHGYTFGSGTRLTVV.

The chain recombines TRBV4-3 with TRBJ1-1, with D tentatively TRBD1 (5 bases). Per the germline V gene, CDR1 is LGHNA and CDR2 is YSLEER. This CDR3 has 15 amino acids. V gave up 0 bases and J gave up 9 bases, with 17 bases separating them. The CDR3 protein is CASSQEVFKGQKAFF. DNA of the CDR3: TGCGCCAGCAGCCAAGAGGTGTTCAAGGGGCAAAAAGCTTTCTTT.

This clone has a single count. The chain is built from TRBV18 and TRBJ1-3; D perhaps matches TRBD1 (5 bases). Germline-derived CDR1 and CDR2 are KGHSH and LQKENI. This CDR3 spans 15 amino acids. V was shortened by 6 bases and J by 4 bases, with 16 bases between the two germline ends. This CDR3 is CASSYPTGSGNTIYF. The CDR3 DNA reads TGTGCCAGCTCCTACCCTACAGGCAGCGGAAACACCATATATTTT.

The sample holds one count of this clone. The CDR3 DNA reads TGTGCCAGCAGTTCCGGGACAGGGGGCTTCTCTGAAGCTTTCTTT. Protein: CASSSGTGGFSEAFF. This chain uses TRBV5-6 with TRBJ1-1; TRBD1 matches 12 bases. J was trimmed by 6 bases and V by 5 bases; bases with no gene match: 8. This CDR3 region has 15 residues. Germline CDR1 and CDR2: SGHDT and YYEEEE.

The J gene is TRBJ2-3, the V gene TRBV7-9; 8 bases map to TRBD2. This CDR3 region has 16 residues. The germline gives CDR1 SEHNR, CDR2 FQNEAQ (reference sequence). The ends lost 2 bases at V and 7 bases at J; junction bases unmatched: 11. The CDR3 DNA follows: TGTGCCAGCAGCTTAACCCGGGAGGGGGGCATATATACGCAGTATTTT. Residues: CASSLTREGGIYTQYF. The full variable domain, rest sourced from reference TRBV7-9 and TRBJ2-3, is DTGVSQNPRHKITKRGQNVTFRCDPISEHNRLYWYRQTLGQGPEFLTYFQNEAQLEKSRLLSDRFSAERPKGSFSTLEIQRTEQGDSAMYLCASSLTREGGIYTQYFGPGTRLTVL.

This sequence joins TRBV2 and TRBJ2-4, with TRBD2 matching over 10 bases. The CDR3 extends over 15 amino acids. With V trimmed by 6 bases and J by 6 bases, 8 bases remained unmatched. Germline values: CDR1 SNHLY, CDR2 FYNNEI. The CDR3 protein is CASRPAGGLGNIQYF. For the CDR3, the DNA is TGTGCCAGCAGACCAGCGGGGGGGCTTGGAAACATTCAGTACTTC.

V gene TRBV7-2 combines with J gene TRBJ1-1; 8 nucleotides align to TRBD1. This CDR3 is 13 amino acids long. V dropped 4 bases and J dropped 5; count of bases not matched to a gene: 3. Germline V gives CDR1 SGHTA, CDR2 FQGNSA. CDR3 amino acids: CASSSQGGTEAFF. CDR3 nucleotides: TGTGCCAGCAGCTCACAGGGGGGGACTGAAGCTTTCTTT.

This clone came up once. The chain combines TRBV2 with TRBJ1-2, with a possible D match to TRBD1 (6 bases). CDR1 and CDR2 from the germline V gene are SNHLY and FYNNEI. The CDR3 extends over 13 amino acids. Trimming took off 7 bases at V and 3 bases at J, with 12 bases between the two ends. The CDR3 bases are TGTGCCAGCACCCTTACAGGGTACTATGGCTACACCTTC. Protein product: CASTLTGYYGYTF.

The chain recombines TRBV27 with TRBJ1-1, with no clear D. The CDR3 totals 13 residues. Trimming removed 7 bases at V and 1 base at J, with 10 bases between. Per germline, CDR1 MNHEY and CDR2 SMNVEV (reference sequence). In DNA, the CDR3 is TGTGCCAGCACCCTCGGTAGGAACACTGAAGCTTTCTTT. Its protein is CASTLGRNTEAFF.

The rearrangement joins TRBV7-2 to TRBJ2-1; no reliable D call. V was trimmed by 5 bases and J by 3 bases, leaving 17 bases between them. CDR1 and CDR2 (germline): SGHTA, FQGNSA. This CDR3 contains 16 residues. The CDR3 DNA reads TGTGCCAGCAGCCTGGCCCCCTGGCGGAACTACAATGAGCAGTTCTTC. Its protein is CASSLAPWRNYNEQFF.

This clone was observed a handful of times. V is TRBV4-3 and J is TRBJ1-6, with 10 nucleotides matching TRBD1. J was trimmed by 5 bases and V by 6 bases; bases with no gene match: 4. This CDR3 spans 15 amino acids. Germline CDR1 reads LGHNA; CDR2 reads YSLEER. The CDR3 protein is CASRVGTGDNSPLHF. CDR3 coding DNA: TGCGCCAGCAGAGTGGGGACAGGGGATAATTCACCCCTCCACTTT.